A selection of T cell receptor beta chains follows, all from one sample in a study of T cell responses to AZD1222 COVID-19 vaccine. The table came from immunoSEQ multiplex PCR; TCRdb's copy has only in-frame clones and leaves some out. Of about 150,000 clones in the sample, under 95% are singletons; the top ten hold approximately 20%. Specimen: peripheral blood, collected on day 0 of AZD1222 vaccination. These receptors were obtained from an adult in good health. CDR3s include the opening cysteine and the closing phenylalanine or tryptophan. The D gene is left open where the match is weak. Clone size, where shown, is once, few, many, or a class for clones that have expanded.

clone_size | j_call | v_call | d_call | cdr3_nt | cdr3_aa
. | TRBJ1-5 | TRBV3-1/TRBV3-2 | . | TGTGCCAGCAGCCAAGATGTTGCCGGGGGTCAGCCCCAGCATTTT | CASSQDVAGGQPQHF
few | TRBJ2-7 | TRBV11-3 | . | TGTGCCAGCAGCTTAGCGCCGAGCTCCTACGAGCAGTACTTC | CASSLAPSSYEQYF
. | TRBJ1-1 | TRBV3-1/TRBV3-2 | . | TGTGCCAGCAGCCAAGACCCTCCTCGGCCAACCCGCGCCGCTTTCTTT | CASSQDPPRPTRAAFF
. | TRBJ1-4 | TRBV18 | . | TGTGCCAGCTCACCAAGGAGTGCAACTAATGAAAAGCTGTTTTTT | CASSPRSATNEKLFF
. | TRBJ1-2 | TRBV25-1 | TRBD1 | TGTGCCAGCAGCCCCCCGGGGACAGGGAACTATGGCTACACCTTC | CASSPPGTGNYGYTF
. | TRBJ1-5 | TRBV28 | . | TGTGCCAGCATTATCGAGGGAAATCAGCCCCAGCATTTT | CASIIEGNQPQHF
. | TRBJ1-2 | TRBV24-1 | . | TGTGCCACCAGTCGGGTTAACTATGGCTACACCTTC | CATSRVNYGYTF
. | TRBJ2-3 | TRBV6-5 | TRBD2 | TGTGCCAGCAGTTTTAGCGACTCACGGGGGGCAGATACGCAGTATTTT | CASSFSDSRGADTQYF
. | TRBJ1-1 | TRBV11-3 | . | TGTGCCAGCAGGCCTTATTCAGGGGTCACTGAAGCTTTCTTT | CASRPYSGVTEAFF
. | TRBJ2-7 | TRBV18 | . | TGTGCCAGCTCACCAATAAAACAGGGCGAGCAGTACTTC | CASSPIKQGEQYF
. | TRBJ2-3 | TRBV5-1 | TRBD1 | TGCGCCAGCAGCTTGGGAGTACCGGGACAGGGGATCCCCTGGGCTAGCACAGATACGCAGTATTTT | CASSLGVPGQGIPWASTDTQYF
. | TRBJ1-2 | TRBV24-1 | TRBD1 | TGTGCCACCTCACTCCCGGGACAGAACTATGGCTACACCTTC | CATSLPGQNYGYTF
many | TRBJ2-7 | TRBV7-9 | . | TGTGCCAGCAGCTCCGCCGGCCGACATGGGGAGCAGTACTTC | CASSSAGRHGEQYF
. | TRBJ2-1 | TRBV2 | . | TGTGCCACCCGGGACTCATACAATGAGCAGTTCTTC | CATRDSYNEQFF
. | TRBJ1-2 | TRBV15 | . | TGTGCCACCAGCAGAGATGGGGTGGAGCGGTACACCTTC | CATSRDGVERYTF
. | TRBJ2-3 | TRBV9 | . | TGTGCCAGCAGCGTAGGTTCGCTGATAAGCACAGATACGCAGTATTTT | CASSVGSLISTDTQYF
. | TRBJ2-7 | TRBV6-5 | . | TGTGCCAGCAGCCTCGGGGGAAGAACCTACGAGCAGTACTTC | CASSLGGRTYEQYF
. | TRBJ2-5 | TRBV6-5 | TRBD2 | TGTGCCAGCAGTTACAATAGCGGGGGGTCCCGGACCCAGTACTTC | CASSYNSGGSRTQYF
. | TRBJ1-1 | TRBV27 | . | TGTGCCAGCAGTCGACAGGTAAGGAACACTGAAGCTTTCTTT | CASSRQVRNTEAFF
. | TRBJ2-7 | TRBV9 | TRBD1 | TGTGCCAGCAGCGTAGTGGACAGGGACTACGAGCAGTACTTC | CASSVVDRDYEQYF
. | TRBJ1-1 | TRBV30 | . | TGTGCCTGGGCCAGACAGCAGAACACTGAAGCTTTCTTT | CAWARQQNTEAFF
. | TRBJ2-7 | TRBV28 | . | TGTGCCAGCAGTATCGGACAGTCGGCGTACTTC | CASSIGQSAYF
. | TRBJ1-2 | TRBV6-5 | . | TGTGCCAGCAGGTCGTCCCGGCTCGGCTACACCTTC | CASRSSRLGYTF
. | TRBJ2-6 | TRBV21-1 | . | TGTGCCAGCAGCACCCCGGGACAGACAACCTCTGGGGCCAACGTCCTGACTTTC | CASSTPGQTTSGANVLTF
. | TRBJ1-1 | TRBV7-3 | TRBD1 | TGTGCCAGCGGGGGACAGTCCAACACTGAAGCTTTCTTT | CASGGQSNTEAFF
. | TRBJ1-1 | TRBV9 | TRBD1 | TGTGCCAGCAGCGTAGCTCTCCAGGGGGGTGGGGACACTGAAGCTTTCTTT | CASSVALQGGGDTEAFF
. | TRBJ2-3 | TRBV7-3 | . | TGTGCCAGCAGCTTACGAGGGGACCCGACAGATACGCAGTATTTT | CASSLRGDPTDTQYF
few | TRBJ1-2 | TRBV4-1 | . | TGCGCCAGCAGCCGCGCAAGCAACTATGGCTACACCTTC | CASSRASNYGYTF
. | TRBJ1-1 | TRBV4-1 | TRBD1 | TGCGCCAGCAGCCAGGGACAGGGGAACACTGAAGCTTTCTTT | CASSQGQGNTEAFF
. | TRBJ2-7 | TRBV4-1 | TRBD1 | TGCGCCAGCAGCCAAGCGGGGACAGGAACCTACGAGCAGTACTTC | CASSQAGTGTYEQYF
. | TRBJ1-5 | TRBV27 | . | TGTGCCAGCAGTTTAAGAGGGATGAAACTTGACGGCGCCGGTAATAGCAATCAGCCCCAGCATTTT | CASSLRGMKLDGAGNSNQPQHF
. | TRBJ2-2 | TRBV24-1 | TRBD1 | TGTGCCACCAGTGAACCCCTGGGGGGGCTGGGACAGGGTCCCGGGGAGCTGTTTTTT | CATSEPLGGLGQGPGELFF
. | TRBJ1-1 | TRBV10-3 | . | TGTGCCATCAGTGAGTTATTCCGGGGGGAGAACACTGAAGCTTTCTTT | CAISELFRGENTEAFF
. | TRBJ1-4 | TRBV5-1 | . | TGCGCCAGCAGCTTCACAGGAATAGCAACTAATGAAAAACTGTTTTTT | CASSFTGIATNEKLFF
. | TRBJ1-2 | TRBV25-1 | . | TGTGCCAGCAGCAGACCCGGGACAAACTATGGCTACACCTTC | CASSRPGTNYGYTF
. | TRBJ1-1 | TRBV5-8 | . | TGTGCCAGCCGAACTCCAGGGCGCACTGAAGCTTTCTTT | CASRTPGRTEAFF
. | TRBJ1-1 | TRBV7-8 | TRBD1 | TGTGCCAGCAGCCATCAGGGGGAACGGGCTGAAGCTTTCTTT | CASSHQGERAEAFF
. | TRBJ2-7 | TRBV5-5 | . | TGTGCCAGCAGCGCGCCTGAGTTACTCCCCCAGTACTTC | CASSAPELLPQYF
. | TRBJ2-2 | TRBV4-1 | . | TGCGCCAGCAGCCAAGACAGAGTTCCCGGGGAGCTGTTTTTT | CASSQDRVPGELFF
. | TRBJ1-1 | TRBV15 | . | TGTGCCACCAGCAGAGTCGGTAACACTGAAGCTTTCTTT | CATSRVGNTEAFF
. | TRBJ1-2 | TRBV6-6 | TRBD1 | TGTGCCAGCAGTTATTTACAGGGGCCCGTGGCGGCCGGCTACACCTTC | CASSYLQGPVAAGYTF
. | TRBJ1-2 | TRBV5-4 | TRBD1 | TGTGCCAGCAGCTTGGTCTTAGGACAGGGTAATGGCTACACCTTC | CASSLVLGQGNGYTF
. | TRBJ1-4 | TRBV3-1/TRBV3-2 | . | TGTGCCAGCAGCTATAGGGCCGGGTTTGAAAAACTGTTTTTT | CASSYRAGFEKLFF
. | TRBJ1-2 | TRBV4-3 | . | TGCGCCAGCAGCCAAGAAACTACAACTACTTATGGCTACACCTTC | CASSQETTTTYGYTF
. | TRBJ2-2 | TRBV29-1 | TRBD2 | TGCAGCGTTCTTGGACTAGCCAACACGAACACCGGGGAGCTGTTTTTT | CSVLGLANTNTGELFF
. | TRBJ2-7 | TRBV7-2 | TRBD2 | TGTGCCAGCAGCCTCACCGGGGCTAGCGGATACTACGAGCAGTACTTC | CASSLTGASGYYEQYF
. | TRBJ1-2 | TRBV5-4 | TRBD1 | TGTGCCAGCAGCCCAGACAGGGGGCGAAACTATGGCTACACCTTC | CASSPDRGRNYGYTF
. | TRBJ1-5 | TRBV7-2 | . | TGTGCCAGCAGCAAACGGGCAACGTATAGCAATCAGCCCCAGCATTTT | CASSKRATYSNQPQHF
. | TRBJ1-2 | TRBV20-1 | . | TGCAGTGCAGACGGGAATAAGGGCTACACCTTC | CSADGNKGYTF
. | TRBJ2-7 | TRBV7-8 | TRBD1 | TGTGCCAGTACCGGGGACAGCTACTACGAGCAGTACTTC | CASTGDSYYEQYF
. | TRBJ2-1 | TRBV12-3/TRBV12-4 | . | TGTGCCAGCATGCTAGATCATAGGGAGCAGTTCTTC | CASMLDHREQFF
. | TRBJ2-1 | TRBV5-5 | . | TGTGCCAGCAGCGGAACGGTTAGCTCCTACAATGAGCAGTTCTTC | CASSGTVSSYNEQFF
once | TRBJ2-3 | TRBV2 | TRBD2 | TGTGCCAGCAGCCTAGCGGTTAGCACAGATACGCAGTATTTT | CASSLAVSTDTQYF
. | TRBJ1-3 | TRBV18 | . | TGTGCCAGCTCACCACCGGGGGGCTCTGGAAACACCATATATTTT | CASSPPGGSGNTIYF